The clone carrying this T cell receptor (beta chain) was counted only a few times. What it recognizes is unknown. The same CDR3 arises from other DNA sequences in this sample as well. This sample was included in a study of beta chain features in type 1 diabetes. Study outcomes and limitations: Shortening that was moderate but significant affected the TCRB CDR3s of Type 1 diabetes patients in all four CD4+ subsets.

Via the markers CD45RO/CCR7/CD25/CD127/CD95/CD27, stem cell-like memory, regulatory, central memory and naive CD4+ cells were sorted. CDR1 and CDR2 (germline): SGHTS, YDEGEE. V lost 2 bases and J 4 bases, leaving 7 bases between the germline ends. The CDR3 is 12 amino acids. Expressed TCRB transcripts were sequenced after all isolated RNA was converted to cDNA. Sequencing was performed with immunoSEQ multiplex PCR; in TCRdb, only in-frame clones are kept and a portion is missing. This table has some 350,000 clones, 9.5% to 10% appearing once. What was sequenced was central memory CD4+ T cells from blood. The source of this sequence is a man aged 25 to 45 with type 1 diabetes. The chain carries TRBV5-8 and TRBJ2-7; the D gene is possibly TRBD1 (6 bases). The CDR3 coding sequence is TGTGCCAGCAGCTTCACAGGGTACGAGCAGTACTTC. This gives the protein CASSFTGYEQYF.